Listed below are T cell receptor beta chains from one sample, sequenced in a study of T-cell reconstitution after alpha-beta-depleted transplantation in children. TCRdb re-derived calls from the PCR reads in MiXCR, one entry per CDR3 protein. The sample has about 980,000 distinct CDR3 sequences; 25% to 35% are singletons. Sample: PBMCs, mostly from graft donor cells, taken 360 days after TCRalphabeta/CD19-depleted stem cell transplant. These receptors were collected from a boy under two years old who had a stem cell transplant for SCID, so the T cells may come from the graft donor. Both conserved end residues are part of each CDR3. A D gene is named only where the DNA matches it firmly. Only part of the rows carry a size: once, few, many, or a class if the clone is expanded.

abundance | j_gene | d_gene | v_gene | CDR3nt | CDR3aa
NA | TRBJ2-6 | TRBD1 | TRBV24-1 | TGTGCCACCAGTGATCCCTTACAGGGGGCAGGTGGGGCCAACGTCCTGACTTTC | CATSDPLQGAGGANVLTF
NA | TRBJ2-5 | TRBD2 | TRBV2 | TGTGCCAGCAGTTCGGAACTAGCGGGGGGGCCGGTGAAGACCCAGTACTTC | CASSSELAGGPVKTQYF
NA | TRBJ1-1 | NA | TRBV4-1 | TGCGCCAGCAGCCAAGGGGACTGGAGGAGAGCTTTCTTT | CASSQGDWRRAFF
few | TRBJ2-5 | NA | TRBV5-6 | TGTGCCAGCAGCTTGATAGGAGGATTGCAAGAGACCCAGTACTTC | CASSLIGGLQETQYF
few | TRBJ2-1 | TRBD1 | TRBV29-1 | TGCGGAGGGACAGGGTCATACAATGAGCAGTTCTTC | CGGTGSYNEQFF
few | TRBJ2-1 | NA | TRBV5-6 | TGTGCCAGCCACGGGTCGGGGAGATACAATGAGCAGTTCTTC | CASHGSGRYNEQFF
few | TRBJ1-1 | NA | TRBV5-1 | TGCGCCAGCAGCTCGGGGAGGGTGAACACTGAAGCTTTCTTT | CASSSGRVNTEAFF
few | TRBJ2-7 | NA | TRBV28 | TGTGCCAGCACCTCGAGTCCAGCCTACGAGCAGTACTTC | CASTSSPAYEQYF
NA | TRBJ1-1 | NA | TRBV5-1 | TGCGCCAGCAGCTTGGATCGTAGCGCTGAAGCTTTCTTT | CASSLDRSAEAFF
NA | TRBJ2-7 | NA | TRBV10-3 | TGTGCCATCAATGAGTCGGGGGCGCGGTACGAGCAGTACTTC | CAINESGARYEQYF
NA | TRBJ2-5 | NA | TRBV4-3 | TGCGCCAGCAGCCAAGATCAGAAAGAGACCCAGTACTTC | CASSQDQKETQYF
NA | TRBJ2-7 | TRBD1 | TRBV6-2/TRBV6-3 | TGTGCCAGCAGTTACTCTTGGGACAGGGGCTACGAGCAGTACTTC | CASSYSWDRGYEQYF
few | TRBJ2-7 | NA | TRBV20-1 | TGCAGTGCTAGAGAAGTCCCCTACGAGCAGTACTTC | CSAREVPYEQYF
once | TRBJ2-1 | TRBD2 | TRBV20-1 | TGCAGTGCGCCGCGGGGGGGCCAAAATGAGCAGTTCTTC | CSAPRGGQNEQFF
once | TRBJ2-5 | NA | TRBV7-2 | TGTGCCAGCAGCTCAGAGACAGGGAGGAGGTGGGAGACCCAGTACTTC | CASSSETGRRWETQYF
NA | TRBJ2-7 | NA | TRBV4-1 | TGCGCCAGCAGCCCAACGCGACAGTCCTACGAGCAGTACTTC | CASSPTRQSYEQYF
NA | TRBJ2-1 | NA | TRBV7-6 | TGTGCCAGCAGCTGGGGTAAAACCGGTCCCTACAATGAGCAGTTCTTC | CASSWGKTGPYNEQFF
NA | TRBJ2-3 | TRBD2 | TRBV27 | TGTGCCAGCAGTTTATACTCCCGGGGGGAATACACAGATACGCAGTATTTT | CASSLYSRGEYTDTQYF
NA | TRBJ1-5 | NA | TRBV12-3/TRBV12-4 | TGTGCCAGCACCTCCCGGGGGGGATCGGAGCCCCAGCATTTT | CASTSRGGSEPQHF
few | TRBJ2-7 | NA | TRBV2 | TGTGCCTCACGGGTCAGGGACTACGAGCAGTACTTC | CASRVRDYEQYF
NA | TRBJ2-3 | NA | TRBV29-1 | TGCAGCGCTGGCGCGGTCTCCGCTGGCACAGATACGCAGTATTTT | CSAGAVSAGTDTQYF
NA | TRBJ2-1 | TRBD1 | TRBV12-3/TRBV12-4 | TGTGCCAGCGGGGCCGGGACAGGGGGGGACAATGAGCAGTTCTTC | CASGAGTGGDNEQFF
NA | TRBJ2-1 | NA | TRBV20-1 | TGCAGTGCTAGAACCGGGACAACCTACAATGAGCAGTTCTTC | CSARTGTTYNEQFF
NA | TRBJ2-1 | NA | TRBV6-5 | TGTGCCAGCAGTTACTCGTGGGGAAACAATGAGCAGTTCTTC | CASSYSWGNNEQFF
few | TRBJ2-2 | TRBD1 | TRBV24-1 | TGTGCCACCAGTGATTGGGACAGGGAATTAGCCGGGGAGCTGTTTTTT | CATSDWDRELAGELFF
NA | TRBJ2-2 | NA | TRBV11-2 | TGTGCCAGCAGTAAAAGCGCGAGGGGTTTTTCTTTTCCCGGGGAGCTGTTTTTT | CASSKSARGFSFPGELFF
NA | TRBJ2-1 | NA | TRBV10-3 | TGTGCCATCCGGGGGCCCTCCTACAATGAGCAGTTCTTC | CAIRGPSYNEQFF
NA | TRBJ2-3 | NA | TRBV27 | TGTGCCAGCGGGACCCAGCGTGGGAGCACAGATACGCAGTATTTT | CASGTQRGSTDTQYF
many | TRBJ2-7 | NA | TRBV5-1 | TGCGCCAGCAGCCCGGACGGTAGCTACGAGCAGTACTTC | CASSPDGSYEQYF
few | TRBJ2-1 | TRBD2 | TRBV11-2 | TGTGCCAGCAGCTCGCGGGGGGCCTTAGTCAATGAGCAGTTCTTC | CASSSRGALVNEQFF
few | TRBJ1-5 | NA | TRBV4-1 | TGCGCCAGCAGCCAAGATCTTCGGGGGATCCAGCCCCAGCATTTT | CASSQDLRGIQPQHF
few | TRBJ1-2 | NA | TRBV12-3/TRBV12-4 | TGTGCCAGCAGTTTAAGGCGGGAGACGCACACCTTC | CASSLRRETHTF
NA | TRBJ1-4 | NA | TRBV29-1 | TGCAGCGCACACATAGACGGGAATGAAAAACTGTTTTTT | CSAHIDGNEKLFF
NA | TRBJ2-5 | NA | TRBV3-1 | TGTGCCAGCAGCCACAAGTGGGGGGAGACCCAGTACTTC | CASSHKWGETQYF
NA | TRBJ1-2 | NA | TRBV10-2 | TGCGCCAGCAGTGTTGGGATACTTCAACTCAACTATGGCTACACCTTC | CASSVGILQLNYGYTF
NA | TRBJ2-1 | NA | TRBV7-3 | TGTGCCAGCAGCTCTCGGACCCAACCGGGGAATGAGCAGTTCTTC | CASSSRTQPGNEQFF
NA | TRBJ1-1 | NA | TRBV19 | TGTGCCAGTAGTATGGTGACAGGCTCATGGGAGAACACTGAAGCTTTCTTT | CASSMVTGSWENTEAFF
NA | TRBJ2-7 | TRBD1 | TRBV24-1 | TGTGCCACCAGTGATTTGGGGGACAGGGCCCCCTACGAGCAGTACTTC | CATSDLGDRAPYEQYF
NA | TRBJ2-2 | NA | TRBV15 | TGTGCCACCAGCAGGGCTAGCCCCCCTATAACCGGGGAGCTGTTTTTT | CATSRASPPITGELFF
NA | TRBJ2-5 | NA | TRBV2 | TGTGCCAGCAGCCCCTTTGCGCAGGGGGGGGAGACCCAGTACTTC | CASSPFAQGGETQYF
NA | TRBJ2-3 | NA | TRBV12-3/TRBV12-4 | TGTGCCAGCAGGCGAATTACAGGGATTGGCACAGATACGCAGTATTTT | CASRRITGIGTDTQYF
few | TRBJ2-1 | NA | TRBV28 | TGTGCCAGCATTACCCCGACGAATGAGCAGTTCTTC | CASITPTNEQFF
NA | TRBJ2-5 | TRBD2 | TRBV12-3/TRBV12-4 | TGTGCCAGCAGTTTAGGGTCAGCGGGGGCCCAGTACTTC | CASSLGSAGAQYF
NA | TRBJ2-1 | NA | TRBV18 | TGTGCCAGCTCACAAGGATCTAGAGTAAATGAGCAGTTCTTC | CASSQGSRVNEQFF
few | TRBJ2-1 | TRBD2 | TRBV4-1 | TGCGCCAGCAGGGGTAAGCGGGGGGGATCCTACAATGAGCAGTTCTTC | CASRGKRGGSYNEQFF
NA | TRBJ1-1 | NA | TRBV6-7 | TGTGCCAGCAGTTACCTAGGGGACGGATCAGAAGCTTTCTTT | CASSYLGDGSEAFF
NA | TRBJ1-5 | NA | TRBV28 | TGTGCCAGCAATCGGGCGTATAGCAATCGGCCCCAGCATTTT | CASNRAYSNRPQHF
NA | TRBJ2-3 | NA | TRBV7-2 | TGTGCCAGCAGCCAGGTCGCGAGCGGGCCGAGCACAGATACGCAGTATTTT | CASSQVASGPSTDTQYF
NA | TRBJ2-7 | NA | TRBV5-1 | TGCGCCAGCAGCTTTCCGGAGGGATACGAGCAGTACTTC | CASSFPEGYEQYF
NA | TRBJ2-3 | NA | TRBV4-1 | TGCGCCAGCAGCCAAGAGGGTCCGGGTACGCAGTATTTT | CASSQEGPGTQYF
few | TRBJ2-3 | NA | TRBV2 | TGTGCCAGCAGTGAAGGGCGGGGACCAGATACGCAGTATTTT | CASSEGRGPDTQYF
NA | TRBJ1-1 | NA | TRBV20-1 | TGCAGTGCTAGAGGTCGGACCAGGAACGTTGGGGGCACTGAAGCTTTCTTT | CSARGRTRNVGGTEAFF
few | TRBJ2-7 | NA | TRBV5-1 | TGCGCCAGCAGCTCTAGGTCGGGGAATCCCTACGAGCAGTACTTC | CASSSRSGNPYEQYF
NA | TRBJ1-4 | NA | TRBV2 | TGTGCCAGTCAGAAAGGGGTTGAAAAACTGTTTTTT | CASQKGVEKLFF
once | TRBJ2-5 | NA | TRBV5-1 | TGCGCCAGCAGGGCTTTGACGGAAGAGACCCAGTACTTC | CASRALTEETQYF